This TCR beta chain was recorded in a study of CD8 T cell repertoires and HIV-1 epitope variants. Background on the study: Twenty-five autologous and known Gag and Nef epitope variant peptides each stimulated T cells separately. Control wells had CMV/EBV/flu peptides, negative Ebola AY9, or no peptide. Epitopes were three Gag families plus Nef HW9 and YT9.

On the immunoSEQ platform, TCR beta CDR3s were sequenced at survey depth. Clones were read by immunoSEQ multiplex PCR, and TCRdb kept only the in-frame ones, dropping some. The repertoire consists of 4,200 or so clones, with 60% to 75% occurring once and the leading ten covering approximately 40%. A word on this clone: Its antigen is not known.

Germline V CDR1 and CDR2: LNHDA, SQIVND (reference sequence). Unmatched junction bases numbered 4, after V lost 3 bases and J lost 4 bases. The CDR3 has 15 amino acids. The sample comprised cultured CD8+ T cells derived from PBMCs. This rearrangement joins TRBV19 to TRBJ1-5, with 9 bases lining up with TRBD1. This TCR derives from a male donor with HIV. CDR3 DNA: TGTGCCAGTAGTATGGGACAGGGCGGAAATCAGCCCCAGCATTTT. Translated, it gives CASSMGQGGNQPQHF.